The 10 T cell receptor beta chains below come from one sample, sequenced in a study of T-cell memory formation after mild COVID-19. TCRdb recomputed calls from the 5' RACE reads with MiXCR, one row per CDR3 protein. The repertoire holds about 560,000 distinct CDR3 sequences, roughly 22% seen once, with about 8.2% in the top ten. Sequencing was done on a sample of PBMCs or a T cell subset sorted from them (not recorded which). The receptor source for this set is an adult woman who had mild COVID-19 (a few samples of this study predate the infection). Cell type and time point are not known.

This clonotype has a handful of counts. This sequence joins TRBV10-1 and TRBJ2-3, with 9 bases aligning to TRBD2. The V segment lost 5 bases and the J segment 4 bases; nucleotides outside the gene matches: 13. Germline lookup yields CDR1 WNHNN and CDR2 SYGVQD (reference sequence). The CDR3 loop spans 17 amino acids. As DNA, the CDR3 is TGCGCCAGCAGTATAACTAGCGGGCCCGGAAAGCCAGATACGCAGTATTTT. It translates to CASSITSGPGKPDTQYF.

The V call is TRBV20-1, the J call TRBJ1-1; 7 nucleotides line up with TRBD1. The ends lost 3 bases at V and 3 bases at J; junction bases unmatched: 7. Germline V gene sequence: CDR1 DFQATT, CDR2 SNEGSKA (reference sequence). The CDR3 length is 14 residues. The CDR3 loop is CSARDRRWDTEAFF. In nucleotides, the CDR3 is TGCAGTGCTAGGGACAGGAGATGGGACACTGAAGCTTTCTTT.

This clonotype has just one count. This sequence joins TRBV27 and TRBJ2-2, with D possibly being TRBD2 (5 bases). The CDR3 extends over 12 amino acids. Germline-derived CDR1 and CDR2 are MNHEY and SMNVEV (reference sequence). The V end was cut by 4 bases, the J end by 7 bases, with 7 bases between. The CDR3 loop is CASSYGDGELFF. As DNA, the CDR3 is TGTGCCAGCAGTTACGGGGACGGGGAGCTGTTTTTT.

The CDR3 DNA sequence: TGTGCCAGCAGTGGGTGGACAGGGGCATCTCGGGACCTCAATCAGCCCCAGCATTTT. Amino acids: CASSGWTGASRDLNQPQHF. This rearrangement joins TRBV6-1 to TRBJ1-5; 9 nucleotides match TRBD1. Per the germline V gene, CDR1 is MNHNS and CDR2 is SASEGT. CDR3 length: 19 amino acids. V shed 4 bases, J shed 3 bases, and the junction held 16 bases outside the gene matches.

This clonotype was recorded a few times. The chain recombines TRBV21-1 with TRBJ1-2. TRBV21-1 is a pseudogene segment. The CDR3 runs 12 residues. CDR3 sequence reads: CASSKRDYGYTF. Written as DNA, the CDR3 is TGTGCCAGCAGCAAACGGGACTATGGCTACACCTTC.

This clonotype was observed many times. The chain joins TRBV29-1 to TRBJ2-7; 10 bases map to TRBD1. This CDR3 spans 11 amino acids. J was trimmed by 4 bases and V by 7 bases; bases with no gene match: 1. CDR1 is SQVTM, CDR2 ANQGSEA, per germline. The CDR3 DNA reads TGCAGCGCGGGACAGGGGTACGAGCAGTACTTC. Translating gives CSAGQGYEQYF.

The gene calls are TRBV9 and TRBJ2-5, with D possibly matching TRBD1 (6 bases). In germline, CDR1 is SGDLS, CDR2 YYNGEE. V lost 4 bases, J lost 5 bases, and 15 bases lay in between. This CDR3 has 14 residues. CDR3 nucleotides: TGTGCCAGCAGCACCCACGCACAGGGTGAGACCCAGTACTTC. It yields the protein CASSTHAQGETQYF.

This clonotype came up a few times. The chain has TRBV4-1 and TRBJ1-2, with D possibly matching TRBD1 (6 bases). The CDR3 is 16 residues long. The V end was cut by 1 base, the J end by 0 bases, with 12 bases between. Germline V gives CDR1 MGHRA, CDR2 YSYEKL. CDR3: CASSQAGGGTNYGYTF. The CDR3 DNA reads TGCGCCAGCAGCCAAGCCGGAGGGGGAACTAACTATGGCTACACCTTC.

This chain links TRBV6-5 with TRBJ1-1, with 9 bases lining up with TRBD1. In germline, CDR1 is MNHEY, CDR2 SVGAGI. The V segment lost 6 bases and the J segment 1 base; nucleotides outside the gene matches: 12. The CDR3 is made up of 17 amino acids. The CDR3 nucleotides read TGTGCCAGCAGGAGTAGGACAGGGGCGGCCGAGAACACTGAAGCTTTCTTT. Its protein is CASRSRTGAAENTEAFF.

This clonotype has just a few counts. The J gene is TRBJ1-2, the V gene TRBV12-3 or TRBV12-4, with TRBD1 matching over 7 bases. The length of the CDR3 is 16 residues. The V segment lost 5 bases and the J segment 2 bases; nucleotides outside the gene matches: 11. CDR3 DNA: TGTGCCAGCAGTGCGAGCACCCGGGACAGCAACTATGGCTACACCTTC. It is translated as CASSASTRDSNYGYTF.